This passage covers 25 T cell receptor beta chains from one sample sequenced in a study of blood T cell repertoires in COVID-19. Clones were sequenced by immunoSEQ multiplex PCR, and TCRdb holds only the in-frame ones, with some missing. The data hold 65,000 to 95,000 clones, with about 91% observed a single time. Sequencing was done on a sample of peripheral blood. Every receptor here comes from a man aged 65-85 years with active or convalescent COVID-19.

This clone came up once. V and J are TRBV4-3 and TRBJ2-3, with 9 bases aligning to TRBD2. The junction had 7 bases not matched to a gene; V was cut back by 0 bases and J by 0 bases. CDR3 length: 18 residues. Germline V gene sequence: CDR1 LGHNA, CDR2 YSLEER. The CDR3 loop is CASSQDPSSGVSTDTQYF. The DNA of the CDR3 is TGCGCCAGCAGCCAAGATCCGTCTAGCGGGGTCAGCACAGATACGCAGTATTTT.

The chain carries TRBV29-1 and TRBJ1-2, with D possibly TRBD1 on 5 matching bases. V gave up 7 bases and J gave up 5 bases, with 17 bases separating them. Germline V CDR1 and CDR2: SQVTM, ANQGSEA. The CDR3 runs 13 residues. The CDR3 DNA follows: TGCAGCGCCCGCGGGGCAGAGCGATATGGCTACACCTTC. It codes for CSARGAERYGYTF. The whole variable domain, remainder taken from reference TRBV29-1 and TRBJ1-2, is SAVISQKPSRDICQRGTSLTIQCQVDSQVTMMFWYRQQPGQSLTLIATANQGSEATYESGFVIDKFPISRPNLTFSTLTVSNMSPEDSSIYLCSARGAERYGYTFGSGTRLTVV.

Written as DNA, the CDR3 is TGTGCCAGCTCTTGGGGGGTATCGGATACGCAGTATTTT. Translation gives CASSWGVSDTQYF. The rearrangement uses TRBV12-3 or TRBV12-4 and TRBJ2-3, with D tentatively TRBD2 (6 bases). The CDR3 contains 13 residues. The V gene lost 8 bases and the J gene lost 6 bases, with 15 bases spanning the gap.

The chain links TRBV7-9 to TRBJ1-1; 7 bases map to TRBD1. This CDR3 is 14 amino acids long. The germline CDR1 and CDR2 sequences are SEHNR and FQNEAQ (reference sequence). Trimming took 3 bases from V and 7 from J; bases not matched to a gene: 8. CDR3 amino acids: CASSFGDSRFEAFF. CDR3 coding DNA: TGTGCCAGCAGCTTTGGGGACAGCCGTTTTGAAGCTTTCTTT.

This clone was seen a single time. V is TRBV14 and J is TRBJ1-6, with D possibly being TRBD1 (6 bases). Germline lookup yields CDR1 SGHDN and CDR2 FVKESK. V dropped 4 bases and J dropped 0 bases, with 13 bases sitting between them. This CDR3 has 17 residues. CDR3 in amino acids: CASSLRSQGSYNSPLHF. The CDR3 nucleotides read TGTGCCAGCAGCCTAAGATCACAGGGCTCCTATAATTCACCCCTCCACTTT.

The rearrangement links TRBV5-8 to TRBJ2-7, with D perhaps TRBD1 (6 bases). This CDR3 comprises 15 residues. Per germline, CDR1 SGHTS and CDR2 YDEGEE. Trimming removed 3 bases from V and 2 bases from J, with 15 bases in between. The CDR3 loop is CASSSTGLGAYEQYF. In DNA, the CDR3 is TGTGCCAGCAGCTCCACAGGGCTAGGGGCCTACGAGCAGTACTTC.

The table lists this clone with a few counts. V and J are TRBV4-1 and TRBJ2-2; 12 bases align to TRBD2. The CDR3 covers 17 residues. Losses at the gene ends were 8 bases for V and 2 bases for J; bases not matched to a gene: 9. Germline lookup yields CDR1 MGHRA and CDR2 YSYEKL. The CDR3 loop is CASRLAGGPENTGELFF. DNA for the CDR3: TGCGCCAGCCGTCTAGCGGGGGGGCCTGAAAACACCGGGGAGCTGTTTTTT.

J is TRBJ2-3 and V is TRBV6-2 or TRBV6-3, with 10 nucleotides matching TRBD2. There are 17 residues in the CDR3. Germline assignment: CDR1 MNHEY and CDR2 SVGEGT. Losses at the gene ends were 5 bases for V and 7 bases for J; bases not matched to a gene: 15. The CDR3 is CASSDDPASGGSYTQYF. CDR3 DNA sequence: TGTGCCAGCAGTGACGACCCAGCTAGCGGGGGTTCCTATACGCAGTATTTT.

V gene TRBV6-5 combines with J gene TRBJ2-7, with TRBD1 matching 11 bases. CDR1 and CDR2 from the germline V gene are MNHEY and SVGAGI. V dropped 0 bases and J dropped 4; count of bases not matched to a gene: 2. CDR3 size: 15 residues. The CDR3 loop reads CASSYSGTGGYEQYF. DNA for the CDR3: TGTGCCAGCAGTTACTCAGGGACAGGGGGTTACGAGCAGTACTTC.

J is TRBJ2-7 and V is TRBV2; tentative D call: TRBD1 (5 bases). The CDR3 is made up of 14 amino acids. V shed 7 bases and J shed 3 bases, with 16 bases lying between them. Germline V gene data show CDR1 as SNHLY and CDR2 as FYNNEI. In nucleotides, the CDR3 is TGTGCCAGCAACCGGGCAGGGAATCACTACGAGCAGTACTTC. Translating it yields CASNRAGNHYEQYF.

V and J are TRBV12-3 or TRBV12-4 and TRBJ2-2; no definite D call. This CDR3 is 13 amino acids long. The V end lost 2 bases, the J end lost 5 bases, and 6 bases lay between the germline ends. CDR3 amino acids: CASSLFATGELFF. CDR3 DNA sequence: TGTGCCAGCAGTTTATTCGCGACCGGGGAGCTGTTTTTT.

The V and J genes are TRBV5-1 and TRBJ2-2; D is unresolved. CDR3 length: 14 residues. Germline CDR1 and CDR2: SGHRS and YFSETQ. Trimming left V 3 bases short and J 2 bases short, with 8 bases between. In nucleotides, the CDR3 is TGCGCCAGCAGCTCCGCGAAAAACACCGGGGAGCTGTTTTTT. Amino acids: CASSSAKNTGELFF.

The rearrangement links TRBV30 to TRBJ1-4; no firm D call. V dropped 4 bases and J dropped 6 bases, with 6 bases sitting between them. Germline V gene data show CDR1 as GTSNPN and CDR2 as SVGIG (reference sequence). This CDR3 region has 11 residues. Written as DNA, the CDR3 is TGTGCCTGGATTTCGGATGAAAAACTGTTTTTT. Translating gives CAWISDEKLFF.

V is TRBV11-2 and J is TRBJ2-7, with a tentative D call TRBD1 (6 bases). There are 15 residues in the CDR3. From germline, CDR1 is SGHAT and CDR2 FQNNGV. V was pared by 0 bases and J by 5 bases, with 14 bases between. This CDR3 is CASSLEGRGVDEQYF. CDR3 sequence (DNA): TGTGCCAGCAGCTTAGAGGGCAGGGGAGTCGACGAGCAGTACTTC.

The chain is built from TRBV6-2 or TRBV6-3 and TRBJ1-5; 9 bases line up with TRBD1. This CDR3 region has 18 residues. The germline gives CDR1 MNHEY, CDR2 SVGEGT. V lost 0 bases, J lost 7 bases, and 13 bases stayed unmatched. The CDR3 loop is CASSYSGPGTGLRQPQHF. The CDR3 DNA reads TGTGCCAGCAGTTACTCGGGGCCCGGGACAGGGTTGCGCCAGCCCCAGCATTTT.

V and J are TRBV4-3 and TRBJ2-1; 8 positions agree with TRBD2. The CDR3 runs to 17 residues. The germline V gene encodes CDR1 LGHNA and CDR2 YSLEER. J lost 9 bases, V lost 4 bases, and 17 bases had no gene match. CDR3 sequence: CASSRVVLAGETSEQFF. The CDR3 DNA sequence: TGCGCCAGCAGCCGGGTTGTGCTAGCGGGCGAAACGAGTGAGCAGTTCTTC.

The chain couples TRBV5-4 to TRBJ2-3; the D is unclear. Per germline, CDR1 SGHNT and CDR2 YYREEE (reference sequence). The V and J ends lost 1 base and 7 bases respectively, with 13 bases between them. This CDR3 spans 14 amino acids. CDR3 DNA sequence: TGTGCCAGCAGCTTGAAGTTCGTGGGCCATACGCAGTATTTT. Protein product: CASSLKFVGHTQYF.

The chain combines TRBV6-4 with TRBJ1-1, with 7 bases identical to TRBD1. The CDR3 extends over 14 amino acids. The junction had 5 bases not matched to a gene; V was cut back by 2 bases and J by 5 bases. Per germline, CDR1 MRHNA and CDR2 SNTAGT. In DNA, the CDR3 is TGTGCCAGCAGTGACCGGGGACAGCTTACTGAAGCTTTCTTT. As protein: CASSDRGQLTEAFF.

The rearrangement uses TRBV7-8 and TRBJ2-5; 8 bases align to TRBD2. V was clipped by 1 base and J by 3 bases; unmatched bases: 7. This CDR3 has 16 residues. CDR1 SGHVS and CDR2 FQNEAQ come from the germline V gene. This chain's CDR3 is CASSLGVAGGEETQYF. DNA of the CDR3: TGTGCCAGCAGCTTAGGGGTCGCGGGGGGCGAAGAGACCCAGTACTTC.

This rearrangement joins TRBV6-6 to TRBJ2-5; perhaps TRBD2 as D (5 bases). Germline V lookup: CDR1 MNHNY, CDR2 SVGAGI (reference sequence). The length of the CDR3 is 15 residues. Between the trimmed V and J ends, which lost 10 bases and 2 bases, there was a span of 20 bases. The CDR3 is CATTKMLRGQETQYF. CDR3 nucleotide sequence: TGTGCCACTACGAAAATGCTACGGGGTCAAGAGACCCAGTACTTC.

This chain joins TRBV6-6 and TRBJ1-2, with 8 bases identical to TRBD1. The ends lost 6 bases at V and 2 bases at J; junction bases unmatched: 11. Germline V gives CDR1 MNHNY, CDR2 SVGAGI (reference sequence). The CDR3 has 16 residues. As DNA, the CDR3 is TGTGCCAGCAGCCCCGTGGCAGGGGGCACGAACTATGGCTACACCTTC. Its protein is CASSPVAGGTNYGYTF.

The sample holds a few counts of this clone. The chain uses TRBV5-1 and TRBJ2-5; D may be TRBD1 (5 bases). Deletions cut 0 bases from V and 1 base from J, with 13 bases between. Looked up from germline, CDR1 is SGHRS and CDR2 is YFSETQ. CDR3 length: 16 residues. CDR3: CASSLGGATAQETQYF. CDR3 in DNA: TGCGCCAGCAGCTTGGGTGGGGCTACCGCCCAAGAGACCCAGTACTTC.

The chain is built from TRBV6-6 and TRBJ2-1, with 7 nucleotides matching TRBD2. Germline-derived CDR1 and CDR2 are MNHNY and SVGAGI (reference sequence). CDR3 length: 15 residues. V shed 5 bases, J shed 11 bases, and the junction held 15 bases outside the gene matches. The CDR3 nucleotides are TGTGCCAGCAGTACCCACTCCCCCTCGGGGGGTCAGCAGTTCTTC. This translates into CASSTHSPSGGQQFF.

This chain joins TRBV18 and TRBJ1-3; 8 bases are a match to TRBD1. The CDR3 is 16 amino acids. The ends lost 3 bases at V and 0 bases at J; junction bases unmatched: 4. Germline assignment: CDR1 KGHSH and CDR2 LQKENI. The CDR3 sequence is CASSPNGQGSGNTIYF. CDR3 DNA sequence: TGTGCCAGCTCACCCAACGGACAGGGCTCTGGAAACACCATATATTTT.

J is TRBJ2-1 and V is TRBV11-3; D might be TRBD2 (6 bases). Germline lookup yields CDR1 SGHNT and CDR2 YENEEA. This CDR3 region has 15 residues. The V and J ends lost 4 bases and 6 bases respectively, with 16 bases between them. The CDR3 DNA reads as TGTGCCAGCAGCTCAGGTGTCGGGGGTCGCAATGAGCAGTTCTTC. Translated, it gives CASSSGVGGRNEQFF.